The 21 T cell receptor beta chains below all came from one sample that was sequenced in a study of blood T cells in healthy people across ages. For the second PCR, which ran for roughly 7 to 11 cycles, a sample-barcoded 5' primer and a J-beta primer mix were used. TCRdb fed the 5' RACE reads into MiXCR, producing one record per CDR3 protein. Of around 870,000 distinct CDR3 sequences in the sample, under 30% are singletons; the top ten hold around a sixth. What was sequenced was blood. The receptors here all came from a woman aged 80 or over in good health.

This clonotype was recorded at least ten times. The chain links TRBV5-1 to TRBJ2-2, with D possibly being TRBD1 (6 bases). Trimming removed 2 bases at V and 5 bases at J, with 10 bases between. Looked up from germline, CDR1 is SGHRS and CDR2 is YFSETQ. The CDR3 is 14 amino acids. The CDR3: CASSFPQGTGELFF. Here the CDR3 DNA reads TGCGCCAGCAGCTTTCCACAGGGAACCGGGGAGCTGTTTTTT.

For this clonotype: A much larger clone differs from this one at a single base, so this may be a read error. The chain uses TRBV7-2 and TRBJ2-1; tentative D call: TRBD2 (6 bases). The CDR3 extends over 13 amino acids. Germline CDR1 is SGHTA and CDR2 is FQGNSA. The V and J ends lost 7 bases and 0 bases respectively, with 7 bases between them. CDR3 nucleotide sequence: TGTGCCAGCAAGGAGGGCTCCTACAATGAGCAGTTCTTC. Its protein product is CASKEGSYNEQFF. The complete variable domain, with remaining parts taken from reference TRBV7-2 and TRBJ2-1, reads GAGVSQSPSNKVTEKGKDVELRCDPISGHTALYWYRQSLGQGLEFLIYFQGNSAPDKSGLPSDRFSAERTGGSVSTLTIQRTQQEDSAVYLCASKEGSYNEQFFGPGTRLTVL.

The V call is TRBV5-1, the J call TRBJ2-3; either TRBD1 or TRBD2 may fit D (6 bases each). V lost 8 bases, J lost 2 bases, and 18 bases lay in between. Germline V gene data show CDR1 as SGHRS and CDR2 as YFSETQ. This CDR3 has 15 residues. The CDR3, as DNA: TGCGCCAGTAAGGAGGGTATGGGGGCCACAGATACGCAGTATTTT. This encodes CASKEGMGATDTQYF.

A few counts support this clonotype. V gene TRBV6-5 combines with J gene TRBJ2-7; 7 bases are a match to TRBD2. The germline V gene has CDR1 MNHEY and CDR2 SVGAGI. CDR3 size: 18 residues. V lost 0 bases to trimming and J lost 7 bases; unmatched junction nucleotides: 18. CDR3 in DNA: TGTGCCAGCAGTTACTCGGGGGGGACGCCCCGTTTGGGCAATGAGCAGTACTTC. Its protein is CASSYSGGTPRLGNEQYF.

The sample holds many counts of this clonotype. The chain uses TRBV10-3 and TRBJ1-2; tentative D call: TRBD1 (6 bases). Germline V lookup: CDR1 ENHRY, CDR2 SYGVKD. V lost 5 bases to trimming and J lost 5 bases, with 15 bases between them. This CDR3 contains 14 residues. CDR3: CAISQRTDSYGYTF. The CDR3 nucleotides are TGTGCCATCAGTCAAAGGACAGATTCATATGGCTACACCTTC.

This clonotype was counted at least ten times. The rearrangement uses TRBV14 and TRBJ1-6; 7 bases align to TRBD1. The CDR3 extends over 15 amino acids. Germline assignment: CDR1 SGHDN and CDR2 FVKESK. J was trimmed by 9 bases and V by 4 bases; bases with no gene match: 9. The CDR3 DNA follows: TGTGCCAGCAGCCGACAGGGTCGAGTCGGTTCACCCCTCCACTTT. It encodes CASSRQGRVGSPLHF.

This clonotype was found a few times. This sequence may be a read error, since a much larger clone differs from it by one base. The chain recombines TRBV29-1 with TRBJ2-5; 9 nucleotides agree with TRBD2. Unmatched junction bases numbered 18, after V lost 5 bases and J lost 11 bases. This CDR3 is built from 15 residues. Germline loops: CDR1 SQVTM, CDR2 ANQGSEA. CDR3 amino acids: CSVKPSGGKKNEQYF. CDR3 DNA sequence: TGCAGCGTTAAACCAAGCGGGGGGAAGAAAAATGAGCAGTACTTC.

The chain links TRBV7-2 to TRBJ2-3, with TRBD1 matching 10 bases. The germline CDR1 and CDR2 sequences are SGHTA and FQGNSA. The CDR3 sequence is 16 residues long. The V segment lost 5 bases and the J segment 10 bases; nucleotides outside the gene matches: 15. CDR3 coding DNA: TGTGCCAGCAGCCCAGGAGGGACAGGGGCTGGGGATGCGCAGTATTTT. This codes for CASSPGGTGAGDAQYF.

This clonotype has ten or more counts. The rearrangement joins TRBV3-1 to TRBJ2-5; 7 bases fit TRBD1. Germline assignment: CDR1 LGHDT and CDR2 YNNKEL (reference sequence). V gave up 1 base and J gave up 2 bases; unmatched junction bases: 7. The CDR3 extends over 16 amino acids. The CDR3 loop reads CASSQGGGTAQETQYF. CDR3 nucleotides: TGTGCCAGCAGCCAAGGCGGTGGGACAGCACAAGAGACCCAGTACTTC.

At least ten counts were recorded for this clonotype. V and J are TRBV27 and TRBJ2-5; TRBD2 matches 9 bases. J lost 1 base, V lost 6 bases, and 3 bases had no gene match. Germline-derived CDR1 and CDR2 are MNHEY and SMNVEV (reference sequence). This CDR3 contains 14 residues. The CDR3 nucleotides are TGTGCCAGCAGCTTTAGCGGGGGCCAAGAGACCCAGTACTTC. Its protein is CASSFSGGQETQYF.

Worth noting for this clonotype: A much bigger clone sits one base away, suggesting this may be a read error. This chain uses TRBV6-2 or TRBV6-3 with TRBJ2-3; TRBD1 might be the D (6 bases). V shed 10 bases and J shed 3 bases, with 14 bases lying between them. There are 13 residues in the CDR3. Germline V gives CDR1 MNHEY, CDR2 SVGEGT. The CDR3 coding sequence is TGTGCCAACAATTCCGGACAGACAGATACGCAGTATTTT. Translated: CANNSGQTDTQYF.

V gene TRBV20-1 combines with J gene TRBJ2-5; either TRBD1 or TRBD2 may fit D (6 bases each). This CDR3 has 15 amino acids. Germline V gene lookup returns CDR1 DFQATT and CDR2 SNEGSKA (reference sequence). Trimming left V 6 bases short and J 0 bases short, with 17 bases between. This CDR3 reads CSAGGLTLYQETQYF. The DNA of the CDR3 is TGCAGTGCCGGGGGCCTGACACTTTACCAAGAGACCCAGTACTTC.

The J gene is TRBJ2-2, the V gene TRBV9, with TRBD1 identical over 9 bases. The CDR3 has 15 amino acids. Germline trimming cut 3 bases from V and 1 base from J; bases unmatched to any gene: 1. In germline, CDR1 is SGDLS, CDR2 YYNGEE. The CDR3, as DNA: TGTGCCAGCAGCGAGGGACAGGGGAACACCGGGGAGCTGTTTTTT. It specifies CASSEGQGNTGELFF.

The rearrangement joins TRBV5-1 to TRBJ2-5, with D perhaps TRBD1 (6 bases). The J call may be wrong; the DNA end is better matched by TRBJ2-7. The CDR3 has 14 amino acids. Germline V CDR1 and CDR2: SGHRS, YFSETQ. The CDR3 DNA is TGCGCCAGCAGTGAACAGGGACCTCCGTACGAGCAGTACTTC. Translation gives CASSEQGPPYEQYF.

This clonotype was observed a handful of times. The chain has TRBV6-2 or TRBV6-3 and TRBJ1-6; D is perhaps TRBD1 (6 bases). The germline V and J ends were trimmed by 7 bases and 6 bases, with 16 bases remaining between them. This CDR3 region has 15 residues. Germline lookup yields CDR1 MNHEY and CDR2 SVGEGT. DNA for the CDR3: TGTGCCAGCAAGCTTCCTGGACAGCTTAATTCACCCCTCCACTTT. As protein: CASKLPGQLNSPLHF.

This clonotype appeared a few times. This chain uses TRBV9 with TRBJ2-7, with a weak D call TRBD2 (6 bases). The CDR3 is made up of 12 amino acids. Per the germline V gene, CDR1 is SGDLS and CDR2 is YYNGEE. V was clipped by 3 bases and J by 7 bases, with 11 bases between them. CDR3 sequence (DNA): TGTGCCAGCAGCGGGCCTGGAGGGGAGCAGTACTTC. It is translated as CASSGPGGEQYF.

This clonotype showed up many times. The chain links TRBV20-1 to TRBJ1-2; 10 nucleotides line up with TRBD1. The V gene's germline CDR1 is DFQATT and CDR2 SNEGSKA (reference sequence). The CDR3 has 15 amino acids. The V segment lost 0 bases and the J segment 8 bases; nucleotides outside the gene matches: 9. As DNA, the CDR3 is TGCAGTGCTAGAGACGTGTTGGACAGGGGGGCAGGCTACACCTTC. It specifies CSARDVLDRGAGYTF.

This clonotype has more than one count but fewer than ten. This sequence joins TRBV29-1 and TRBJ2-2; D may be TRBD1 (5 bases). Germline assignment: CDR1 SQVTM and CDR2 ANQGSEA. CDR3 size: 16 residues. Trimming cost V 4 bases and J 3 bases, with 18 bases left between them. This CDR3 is CSVANGHGGDTGELFF. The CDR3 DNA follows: TGCAGCGTTGCCAACGGACATGGTGGGGACACCGGGGAGCTGTTTTTT.

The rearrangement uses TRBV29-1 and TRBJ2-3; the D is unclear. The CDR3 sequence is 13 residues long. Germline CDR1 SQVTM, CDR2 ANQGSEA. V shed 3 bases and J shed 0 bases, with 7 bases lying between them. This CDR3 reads CSVDTTSTDTQYF. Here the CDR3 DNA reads TGCAGCGTTGATACAACTAGCACAGATACGCAGTATTTT.

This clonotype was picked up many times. CDR3 loop: CASSPPGSTDEQFF. CDR3 coding DNA: TGTGCCAGCAGTCCCCCCGGAAGCACCGATGAGCAGTTCTTC. V gene TRBV28 combines with J gene TRBJ2-1; no clear D. V was pared by 5 bases and J by 8 bases, with 16 bases between. Germline V gene lookup returns CDR1 MDHEN and CDR2 SYDVKM. CDR3 length: 14 residues.

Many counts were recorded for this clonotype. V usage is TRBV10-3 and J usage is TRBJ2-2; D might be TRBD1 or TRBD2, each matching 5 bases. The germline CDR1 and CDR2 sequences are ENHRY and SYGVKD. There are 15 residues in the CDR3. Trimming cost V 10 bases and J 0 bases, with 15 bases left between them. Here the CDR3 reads CATGARGPNTGELFF. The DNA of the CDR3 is TGTGCCACCGGGGCGAGAGGGCCGAACACCGGGGAGCTGTTTTTT.